This T cell receptor (beta chain) was captured in a study of T cell responses to AZD1222 COVID-19 vaccine. Trimming cost V 0 bases and J 6 bases, with 17 bases left between them. Germline-derived CDR1 and CDR2 are LGHNA and YNFKEQ. The CDR3 totals 16 residues. Generated by immunoSEQ multiplex PCR, the TCRdb table keeps only in-frame clones and is missing some. The repertoire holds some 150,000 clones, with around 94% as singletons. The sample in question was peripheral blood, obtained on day 0 of AZD1222 vaccination. The chain joins TRBV4-2 to TRBJ1-2; perhaps TRBD1 as D (5 bases). This receptor was obtained from an adult in good health. CDR3 DNA sequence: TGTGCCAGCAGCCAAGAACGGGGGAGGGTAGGGAATGGCTACACCTTC. It encodes CASSQERGRVGNGYTF.